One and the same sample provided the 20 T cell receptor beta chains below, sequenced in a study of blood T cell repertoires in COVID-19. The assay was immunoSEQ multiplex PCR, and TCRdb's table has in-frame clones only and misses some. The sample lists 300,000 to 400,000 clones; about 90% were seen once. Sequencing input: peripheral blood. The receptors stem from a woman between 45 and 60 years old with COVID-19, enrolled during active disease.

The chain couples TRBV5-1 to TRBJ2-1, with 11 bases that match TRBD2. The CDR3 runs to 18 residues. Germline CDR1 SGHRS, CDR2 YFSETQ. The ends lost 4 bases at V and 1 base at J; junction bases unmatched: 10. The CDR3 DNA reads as TGCGCCAGCAGCATGAAGCCCACTAGCGGGAGTTCCTACAATGAGCAGTTCTTC. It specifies CASSMKPTSGSSYNEQFF.

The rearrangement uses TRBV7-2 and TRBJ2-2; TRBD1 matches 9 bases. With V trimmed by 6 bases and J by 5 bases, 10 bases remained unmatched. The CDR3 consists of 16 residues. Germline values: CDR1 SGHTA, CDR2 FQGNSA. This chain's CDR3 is CASRQPGQGLTGELFF. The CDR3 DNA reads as TGTGCCAGCAGACAACCGGGACAGGGCTTAACCGGGGAGCTGTTTTTT.

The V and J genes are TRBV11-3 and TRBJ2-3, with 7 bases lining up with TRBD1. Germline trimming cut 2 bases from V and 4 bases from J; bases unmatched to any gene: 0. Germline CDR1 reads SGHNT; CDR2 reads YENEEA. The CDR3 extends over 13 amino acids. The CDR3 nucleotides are TGTGCCAGCAGCTTAACAGGGGCAGATACGCAGTATTTT. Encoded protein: CASSLTGADTQYF.

The CDR3 DNA sequence: TGTGCCAGCAGCCCATCAAGGCAGGGAAGAGCTTTCTTT. Translated: CASSPSRQGRAFF. The chain carries TRBV9 and TRBJ1-1, with D perhaps TRBD1 (5 bases). CDR3 length equals 13 residues. Trimming left V 4 bases short and J 10 bases short, with 17 bases between. The V gene's germline CDR1 is SGDLS and CDR2 YYNGEE.

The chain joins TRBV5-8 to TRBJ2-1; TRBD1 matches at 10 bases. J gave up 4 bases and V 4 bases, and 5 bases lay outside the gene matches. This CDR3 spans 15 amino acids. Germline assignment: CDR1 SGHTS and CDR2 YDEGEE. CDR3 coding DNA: TGTGCCAGCAGCGGGCTGGGACAGGGGTACAATGAGCAGTTCTTC. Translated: CASSGLGQGYNEQFF.

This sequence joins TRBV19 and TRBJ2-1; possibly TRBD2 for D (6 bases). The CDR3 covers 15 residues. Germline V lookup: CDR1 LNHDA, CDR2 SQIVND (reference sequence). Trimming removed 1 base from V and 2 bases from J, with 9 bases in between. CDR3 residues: CASSIGAGTYNEQFF. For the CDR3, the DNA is TGTGCCAGTAGTATAGGCGCGGGAACCTACAATGAGCAGTTCTTC. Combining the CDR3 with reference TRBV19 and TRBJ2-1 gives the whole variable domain DGGITQSPKYLFRKEGQNVTLSCEQNLNHDAMYWYRQDPGQGLRLIYYSQIVNDFQKGDIAEGYSVSREKKESFPLTVTSAQKNPTAFYLCASSIGAGTYNEQFFGPGTRLTVL.

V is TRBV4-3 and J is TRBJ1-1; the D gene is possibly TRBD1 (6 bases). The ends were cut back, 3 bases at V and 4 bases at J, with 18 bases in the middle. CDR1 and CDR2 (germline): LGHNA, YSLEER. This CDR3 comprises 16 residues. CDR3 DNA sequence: TGCGCCAGCAGCCAGATACAGGGCGCGCTGGGCACTGAAGCTTTCTTT. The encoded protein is CASSQIQGALGTEAFF.

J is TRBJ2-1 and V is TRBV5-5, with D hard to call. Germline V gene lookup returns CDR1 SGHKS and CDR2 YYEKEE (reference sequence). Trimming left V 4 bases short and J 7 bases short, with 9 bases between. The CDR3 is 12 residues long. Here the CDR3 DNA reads TGTGCCAGCAGCCCCCTTTTGAATGAGCAGTTCTTC. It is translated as CASSPLLNEQFF.

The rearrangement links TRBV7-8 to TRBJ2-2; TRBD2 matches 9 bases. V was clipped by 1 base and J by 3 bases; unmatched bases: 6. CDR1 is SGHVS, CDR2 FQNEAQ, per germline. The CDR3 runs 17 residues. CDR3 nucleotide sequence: TGTGCCAGCAGCTTAGAGGCGGGAGGGGAGTACACCGGGGAGCTGTTTTTT. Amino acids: CASSLEAGGEYTGELFF.

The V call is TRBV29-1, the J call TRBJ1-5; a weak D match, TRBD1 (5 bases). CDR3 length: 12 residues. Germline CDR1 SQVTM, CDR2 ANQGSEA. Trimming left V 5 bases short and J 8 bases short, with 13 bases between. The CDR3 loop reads CSVKGTGKPQHF. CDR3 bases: TGCAGCGTTAAAGGGACGGGAAAGCCCCAGCATTTT.

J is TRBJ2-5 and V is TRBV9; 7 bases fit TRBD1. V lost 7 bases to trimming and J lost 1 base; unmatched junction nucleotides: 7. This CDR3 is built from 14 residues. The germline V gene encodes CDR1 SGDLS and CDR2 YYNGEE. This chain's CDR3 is CASARGGSQETQYF. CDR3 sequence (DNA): TGTGCCAGCGCCCGAGGGGGCAGCCAAGAGACCCAGTACTTC.

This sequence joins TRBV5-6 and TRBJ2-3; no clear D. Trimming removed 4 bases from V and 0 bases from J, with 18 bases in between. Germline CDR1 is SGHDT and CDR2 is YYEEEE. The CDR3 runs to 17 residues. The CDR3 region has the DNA TGTGCCAGCAGCCGCACATCCTTTAGCTCTAGCACAGATACGCAGTATTTT. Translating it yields CASSRTSFSSSTDTQYF.

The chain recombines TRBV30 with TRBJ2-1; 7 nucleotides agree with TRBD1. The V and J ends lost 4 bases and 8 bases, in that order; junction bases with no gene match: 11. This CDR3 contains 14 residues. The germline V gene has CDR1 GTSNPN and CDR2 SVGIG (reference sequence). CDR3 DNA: TGTGCCTGGAACAGGGGAGCAGGAACGGATGAGCAGTTCTTC. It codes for CAWNRGAGTDEQFF.

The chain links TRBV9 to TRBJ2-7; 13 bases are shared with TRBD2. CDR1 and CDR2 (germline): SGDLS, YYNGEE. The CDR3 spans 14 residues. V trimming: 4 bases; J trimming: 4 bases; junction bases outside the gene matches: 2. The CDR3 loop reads CASSRTSGSYEQYF. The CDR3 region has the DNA TGTGCCAGCAGCAGGACTAGCGGGAGTTACGAGCAGTACTTC.

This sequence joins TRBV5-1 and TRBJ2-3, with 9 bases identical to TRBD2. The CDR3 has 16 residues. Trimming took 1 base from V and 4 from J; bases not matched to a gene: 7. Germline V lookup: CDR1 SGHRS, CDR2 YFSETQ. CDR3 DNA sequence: TGCGCCAGCAGCTTGAGGAGACTAGCGGCCCCAGATACGCAGTATTTT. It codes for CASSLRRLAAPDTQYF.

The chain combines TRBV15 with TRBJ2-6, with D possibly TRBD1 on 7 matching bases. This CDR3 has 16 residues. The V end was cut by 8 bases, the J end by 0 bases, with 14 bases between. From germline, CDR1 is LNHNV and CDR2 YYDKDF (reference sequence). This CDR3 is CATARGTVSGANVLTF. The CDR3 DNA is TGTGCCACCGCCAGGGGGACTGTCTCTGGGGCCAACGTCCTGACTTTC.

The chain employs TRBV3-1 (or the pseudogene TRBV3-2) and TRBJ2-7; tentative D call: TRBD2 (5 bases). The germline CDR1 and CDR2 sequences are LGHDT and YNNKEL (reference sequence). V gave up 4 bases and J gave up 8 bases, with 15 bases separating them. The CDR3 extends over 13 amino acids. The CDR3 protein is CASSPGSGLKQYF. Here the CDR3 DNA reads TGTGCCAGCAGCCCGGGAAGTGGCCTCAAGCAGTACTTC.

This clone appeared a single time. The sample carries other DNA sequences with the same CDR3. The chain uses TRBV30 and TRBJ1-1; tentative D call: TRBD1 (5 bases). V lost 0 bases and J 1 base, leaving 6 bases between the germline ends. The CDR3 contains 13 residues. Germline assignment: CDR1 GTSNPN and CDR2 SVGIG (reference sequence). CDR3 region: CAWSVGGNTEAFF. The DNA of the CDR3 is TGTGCCTGGAGTGTGGGGGGGAACACTGAAGCTTTCTTT.

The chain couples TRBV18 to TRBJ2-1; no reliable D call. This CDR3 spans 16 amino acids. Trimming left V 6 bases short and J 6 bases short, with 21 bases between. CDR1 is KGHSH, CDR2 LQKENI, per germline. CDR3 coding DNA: TGTGCCAGCTCCCCCCCTCAGATCGTCTCGGGCAATGAGCAGTTCTTC. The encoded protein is CASSPPQIVSGNEQFF.

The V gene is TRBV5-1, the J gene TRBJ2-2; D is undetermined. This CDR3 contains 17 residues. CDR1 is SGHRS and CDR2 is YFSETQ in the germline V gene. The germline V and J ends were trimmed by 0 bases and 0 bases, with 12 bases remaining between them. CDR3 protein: CASSLDYGRSNTGELFF. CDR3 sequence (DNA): TGCGCCAGCAGCTTGGATTACGGCAGGTCGAACACCGGGGAGCTGTTTTTT. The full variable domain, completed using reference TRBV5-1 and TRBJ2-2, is KAGVTQTPRYLIKTRGQQVTLSCSPISGHRSVSWYQQTPGQGLQFLFEYFSETQRNKGNFPGRFSGRQFSNSRSEMNVSTLELGDSALYLCASSLDYGRSNTGELFFGEGSRLTVL.